This note documents a single T cell receptor (beta chain) sequence. The length of the CDR3 is 16 residues. Germline CDR1 is SGHDN and CDR2 is FVKESK. V was clipped by 4 bases and J by 1 base; unmatched bases: 6. This entry comes from a study of shared clonotypes between healthy human individuals. Only in-frame clones appear in the TCRdb table, and some are missing; sequencing was by immunoSEQ multiplex PCR. The sample holds some 2,000,000 clones, approximately 95% seen once. Only Caucasian adults living in Nashville, Tennessee made up the donor group. The sequencing input was naive CD4+ T cells sorted from blood. Documented subset: CD45RA+ positively selected. This chain connects TRBV14 to TRBJ2-5, with 10 bases matching TRBD1. The sequence came from a man younger than 30 in good health. In DNA, the CDR3 is TGTGCCAGCAGCCCCGGGGACAGGGGTTTCCAAGAGACCCAGTACTTC. Its translation: CASSPGDRGFQETQYF.